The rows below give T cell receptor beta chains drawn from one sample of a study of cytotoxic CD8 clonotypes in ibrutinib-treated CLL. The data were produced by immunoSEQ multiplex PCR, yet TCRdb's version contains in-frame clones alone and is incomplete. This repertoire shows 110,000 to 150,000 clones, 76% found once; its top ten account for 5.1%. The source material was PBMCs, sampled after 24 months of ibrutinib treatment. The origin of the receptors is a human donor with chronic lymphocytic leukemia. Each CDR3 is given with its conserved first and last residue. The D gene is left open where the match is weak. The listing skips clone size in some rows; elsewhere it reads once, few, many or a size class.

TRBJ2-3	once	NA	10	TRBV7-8	TGTGCCACCGGATTGAGTACGCAGTATTTT	CATGLSTQYF
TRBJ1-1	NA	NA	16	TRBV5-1	TGCGCCAGCAGCTTGGGGCAGGATCGCGTGAACACTGAAGCTTTCTTT	CASSLGQDRVNTEAFF
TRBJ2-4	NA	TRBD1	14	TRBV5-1	TGCGCCAGCAGCTCCGACAGGGTCCAAAACATTCAGTACTTC	CASSSDRVQNIQYF
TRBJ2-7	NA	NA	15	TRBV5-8	TGTGCCAGCAGCCCCCGACGGGAAAGATCCTACGAGCAGTACTTC	CASSPRRERSYEQYF
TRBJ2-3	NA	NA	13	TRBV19	TGTGCCAGTAGTAGGAGTGGCACAGATACGCAGTATTTT	CASSRSGTDTQYF
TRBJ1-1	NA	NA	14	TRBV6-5	TGTGCCAGCAGTTACTCAGGTGGGGGGGCTGAAGCTTTCTTT	CASSYSGGGAEAFF
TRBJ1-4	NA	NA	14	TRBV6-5	TGTGCCAGCAGTTACCAGGACTATCCCGAAAAACTGTTTTTT	CASSYQDYPEKLFF
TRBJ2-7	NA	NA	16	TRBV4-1	TGCGCCAGCAGCCAAGCCGGAGCGGGTATCTCCTACGAGCAGTACTTC	CASSQAGAGISYEQYF
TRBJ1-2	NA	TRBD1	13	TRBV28	TGTGCCAGCAGAGAGGACAGGGACTATGGCTACACCTTC	CASREDRDYGYTF
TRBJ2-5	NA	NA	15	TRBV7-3	TGTGCCAGCAGCCCCGGGGGCCTAGCGTGGGAGACCCAGTACTTC	CASSPGGLAWETQYF
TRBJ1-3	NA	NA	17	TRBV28	TGTGCCAGCAGCTACACCCCCGGGACAAGCTCTGGAAACACCATATATTTT	CASSYTPGTSSGNTIYF
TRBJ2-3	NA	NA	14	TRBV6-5	TGTGCCAGCAGCACGCCCGGGGGCGCGGATACGCAGTATTTT	CASSTPGGADTQYF
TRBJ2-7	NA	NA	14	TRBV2	TGTGCCAGCAGGCGACAGGGACTCTCCTACGAGCAGTACTTC	CASRRQGLSYEQYF
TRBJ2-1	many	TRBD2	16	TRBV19	TGTGCCAGTAGTATAATGGCGGGGGGGCTCTACAATGAGCAGTTCTTC	CASSIMAGGLYNEQFF
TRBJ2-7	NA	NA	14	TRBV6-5	TGTGCCAGCAAGACCTCGACCGTCGTCTACGAGCAGTACTTC	CASKTSTVVYEQYF
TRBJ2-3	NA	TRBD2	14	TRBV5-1	TGCGCCAGCAGCCAAGAGCGGGAGAGAGATACGCAGTATTTT	CASSQERERDTQYF
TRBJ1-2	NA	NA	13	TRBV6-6	TGTGCCAGCAGGGGGCCCGGGACTTCGGGCTACACCTTC	CASRGPGTSGYTF
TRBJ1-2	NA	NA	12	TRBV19	TGTGCCAGTAGTACGGGGGACCATGGCTACACCTTC	CASSTGDHGYTF
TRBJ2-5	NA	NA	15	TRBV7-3	TGTGCCAGCAGCTTAATAGGCGGGGCCCAAGAGACCCAGTACTTC	CASSLIGGAQETQYF
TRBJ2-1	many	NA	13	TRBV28	TGTGCCAGCTTGCGCGGGCCTTACAATGAGCAGTTCTTC	CASLRGPYNEQFF
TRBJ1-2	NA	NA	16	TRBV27	TGTGCCAGCAGTTTAAGGTCCCGGGGTGGCGACTATGGCTACACCTTC	CASSLRSRGGDYGYTF
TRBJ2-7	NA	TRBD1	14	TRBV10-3	TGTGCCATAAAAAACGGGACAGCCGCCTACGAGCAGTACTTC	CAIKNGTAAYEQYF